Shown below are 6 T cell receptor beta chains from a single sample sequenced in a study of T cell responses to AZD1222 COVID-19 vaccine. TCRdb's table, derived via immunoSEQ multiplex PCR, lists solely in-frame clones and lacks some. The table has fewer than 65,000 clones, 75% to 85% seen once. Here the sequenced sample was peripheral blood, taken on day 0 of AZD1222 vaccination. The receptor set was obtained from an adult in good health.

V and J are TRBV4-1 and TRBJ1-5; D is ambiguous. Germline loops: CDR1 MGHRA, CDR2 YSYEKL. V was cut by 4 bases and J by 3 bases, with 10 bases left in between. The CDR3 loop spans 14 amino acids. In DNA form, the CDR3 reads TGCGCCAGCAGCCGGGCGGGTTTCAATCAGCCCCAGCATTTT. It translates to CASSRAGFNQPQHF.

The chain joins TRBV5-1 to TRBJ2-7; TRBD1 aligns across 7 bases. CDR1 and CDR2 (germline): SGHRS, YFSETQ. Trimming took 5 bases from V and 5 from J; bases not matched to a gene: 10. The length of the CDR3 is 14 residues. CDR3 DNA sequence: TGCGCCAGCAGTCACCGGACAGGACCAGACGAGCAGTACTTC. Translated: CASSHRTGPDEQYF. Supplemented by reference TRBV5-1 and TRBJ2-7, the full variable domain reads KAGVTQTPRYLIKTRGQQVTLSCSPISGHRSVSWYQQTPGQGLQFLFEYFSETQRNKGNFPGRFSGRQFSNSRSEMNVSTLELGDSALYLCASSHRTGPDEQYFGPGTRLTVT.

The chain uses TRBV11-2 and TRBJ1-1; D may be TRBD1 (5 bases). CDR3 length: 13 amino acids. V lost 1 base and J lost 8, with 11 bases in between. Germline V gene data show CDR1 as SGHAT and CDR2 as FQNNGV. In nucleotides, the CDR3 is TGTGCCAGCAGCTTAGGGGGCAGGGTCGAAGCTTTCTTT. Its translation is CASSLGGRVEAFF.

This clone was recorded once. The chain couples TRBV11-2 to TRBJ2-7, with TRBD2 matching over 10 bases. CDR1 SGHAT and CDR2 FQNNGV come from the germline V gene. V lost 2 bases to trimming and J lost 7 bases; unmatched junction nucleotides: 14. This CDR3 spans 17 amino acids. CDR3 sequence (DNA): TGTGCCAGCAGCTTACTAAGAAAAGCGGGAGGGCCTGAAGAGCAGTACGTC. It is translated as CASSLLRKAGGPEEQYV.

The chain links TRBV12-3 or TRBV12-4 to TRBJ1-5, with D possibly TRBD1 on 5 matching bases. Trimming stripped 3 bases from V and 11 bases from J, with 14 bases between. The CDR3 covers 13 residues. The CDR3 is CASSFRQFPAQHF. CDR3 nucleotides: TGTGCCAGCAGTTTTAGACAGTTCCCAGCCCAGCATTTT.

The gene calls are TRBV6-5 and TRBJ1-4, with 9 bases aligning to TRBD1. V trimming: 2 bases; J trimming: 10 bases; junction bases outside the gene matches: 5. The germline V gene encodes CDR1 MNHEY and CDR2 SVGAGI. This CDR3 region has 14 residues. As DNA, the CDR3 is TGTGCCAGCAGTTACGGGGGACAGGGAGGAAAACTGTTTTTT. This codes for CASSYGGQGGKLFF.